This TCR beta chain appears in the sequencing data of a study of Ad26.COV2.S vaccination and SARS-CoV-2 variants. Data came from immunoSEQ multiplex PCR; TCRdb stores just in-frame clones and leaves some out. This repertoire shows 410,000 or so clones, about 90% found once; its top ten account for about 1.7%. This CDR3 has 16 residues. The V gene end was trimmed by 4 bases and the J gene end by 0 bases; junction bases not matched to a gene: 6. From germline, CDR1 is MNHNS and CDR2 SASEGT. This clone was seen only once. Treatment in this sample: some 19 received Ad26.COV2.S at low or high dose, single or two shots; a few received placebo; per-sample allocation not given. All samples were drawn on day 63, counting from the first vaccine or placebo injection.

The sample consisted of peripheral blood, taken in a trial of Ad26.COV2.S vaccine versus placebo. The chain joins TRBV6-1 to TRBJ1-5; TRBD1 aligns across 7 bases. The sequence was obtained from a person between 18 and 59 years old who received the Ad26.COV2.S COVID-19 vaccine or a placebo. The CDR3 region is CASSVAGQISNQPQHF. CDR3 bases: TGTGCCAGCAGTGTCGCGGGACAGATTAGCAATCAGCCCCAGCATTTT.